One T cell receptor beta chain is described in this entry. What it binds is not known. Trimming removed 2 bases from V and 8 bases from J, with 9 bases in between. Germline-derived CDR1 and CDR2 are SGHAT and FQDESV (reference sequence). There are 13 residues in the CDR3. It was with 60 Vbeta and 13 Jbeta primers that the PCR ran. Assay used: immunoSEQ multiplex PCR; TCRdb lists only in-frame clones, some missing. This table has approximately 140,000 clones, about three quarters appearing once. This specimen comes from a study of cytomegalovirus exposure and HLA in healthy donors. The overall study: Unique TCRs from HLA-typed donors, 80 million to 100 million of them, were held in an early data release.

Overall study findings and caveats: Presence/absence analyses assumed roughly uniform sequencing depth across donors. A previous analysis found most TCR beta V segments productive roughly 87% or roughly 30% of the time.

In nominal health when sampled, donors likely had unrecorded immune exposures nonetheless. Sequences were obtained from PBMCs. The chain has TRBV11-1 and TRBJ1-4; D might be TRBD1 (6 bases). This sequence originates from a woman aged 55 to 70 in good health and CMV-seropositive. The CDR3 nucleotides are TGTGCCAGCAGCTTAAGACAGGACGAAAAACTGTTTTTT. Protein sequence: CASSLRQDEKLFF.